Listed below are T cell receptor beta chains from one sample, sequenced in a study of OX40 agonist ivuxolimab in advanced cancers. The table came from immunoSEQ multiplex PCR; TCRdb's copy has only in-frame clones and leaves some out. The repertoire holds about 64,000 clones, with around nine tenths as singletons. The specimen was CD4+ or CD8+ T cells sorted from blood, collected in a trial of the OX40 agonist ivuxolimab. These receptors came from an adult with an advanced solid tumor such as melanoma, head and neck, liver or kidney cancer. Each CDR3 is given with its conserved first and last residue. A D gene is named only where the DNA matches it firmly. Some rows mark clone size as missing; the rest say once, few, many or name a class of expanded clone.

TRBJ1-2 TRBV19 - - TGTGCCAGTAGTAGAAACAGGCCAGAGGGCTATGGCTACACCTTC CASSRNRPEGYGYTF
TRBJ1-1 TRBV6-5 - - TGTGCCAGCAGTACTAGACGGACTGAAGCTTTCTTT CASSTRRTEAFF
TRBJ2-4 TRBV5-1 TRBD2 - TGCGCCAGCAGCCCCGGGGGGACCCTGGAAGCCAAAAACATTCAGTACTTC CASSPGGTLEAKNIQYF
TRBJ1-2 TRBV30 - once TGTGCCTGGACCCAAGGGGGGCCGGGCGGCTACACCTTC CAWTQGGPGGYTF
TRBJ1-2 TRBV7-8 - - TGTGCCAGCAGCTTAGATGGGCCGAACTATGGCTACACCTTC CASSLDGPNYGYTF
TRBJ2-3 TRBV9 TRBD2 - TGTGCCAGCAGCCCCGGGACTAACACAGATACGCAGTATTTT CASSPGTNTDTQYF
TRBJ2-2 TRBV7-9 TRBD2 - TGTGCCAGCAGCGCCCCCCTAGCGGGGGGGAACACCGGGGAGCTGTTTTTT CASSAPLAGGNTGELFF
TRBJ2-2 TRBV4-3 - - TGCGCCAGCAGCCAAGACCTGGACCGTACTACCGGGGAGCTGTTTTTT CASSQDLDRTTGELFF
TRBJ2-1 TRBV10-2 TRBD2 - TGCGCCAGCAGTGATTCCCCTTGGACTAGCGGGAGGAGCCCAAATGAGCAGTTCTTC CASSDSPWTSGRSPNEQFF
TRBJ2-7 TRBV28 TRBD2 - TGTGCCAGCAGTTTACCTGCAGCGGGAGGGCCATGGGAGCAGTACTTC CASSLPAAGGPWEQYF
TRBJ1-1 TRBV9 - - TGTGCCAGCAGCTCCCGGACAAACACTGAAGCTTTCTTT CASSSRTNTEAFF
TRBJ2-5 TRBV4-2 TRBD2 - TGTGCCAGCAGCCCTCTGAGCGGGGAGGGGACCCAGTACTTC CASSPLSGEGTQYF
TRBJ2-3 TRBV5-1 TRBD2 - TGCGCCAGCAGTCTAGCGGGGGACACAGATACGCAGTATTTT CASSLAGDTDTQYF
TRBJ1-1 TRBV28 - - TGTGCCAGCAGTCTTAATCGGGCCGGGGACACTGAAGCTTTCTTT CASSLNRAGDTEAFF
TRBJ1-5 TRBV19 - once TGTGCCAGTAGTAACGGCAAGGGGGGCGGTCAGCCCCAGCATTTT CASSNGKGGGQPQHF
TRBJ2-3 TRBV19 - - TGTGCCAGTAGTATAGGTGATACGCAGTATTTT CASSIGDTQYF
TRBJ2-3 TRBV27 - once TGTGCCAGCAGTTTTATCGGGAGTTCCACAGATACGCAGTATTTT CASSFIGSSTDTQYF
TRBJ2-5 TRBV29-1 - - TGCAGCGTTGCCGGGACCCCCAGGGAGACCCAGTACTTC CSVAGTPRETQYF
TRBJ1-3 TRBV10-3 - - TGTGCCATCAGCGAACAGGTTAACTCTGGAAACACCATATATTTT CAISEQVNSGNTIYF
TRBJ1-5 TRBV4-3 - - TGCGCCAGCAGCCAAGGACGGGACCAGCCCCAGCATTTT CASSQGRDQPQHF
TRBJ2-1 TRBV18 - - TGTGCCAGCTCACCAGGGAGCCCTGGATCCTCCTACAATGAGCAGTTCTTC CASSPGSPGSSYNEQFF
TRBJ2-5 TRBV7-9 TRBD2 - TGTGCCAGCAGCCCTAGCGGGGGGGTCCAAGAGACCCAGTACTTC CASSPSGGVQETQYF
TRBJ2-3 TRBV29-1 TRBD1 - TGCAGCGTTGATGGACAGGGGGTCACAGATACGCAGTATTTT CSVDGQGVTDTQYF